The next 5 T cell receptor beta chains were all read from a single sample in a study of CD8+CD57+ T cells in acquired aplastic anemia. TCR beta VDJ and CDR3 profiling used genomic DNA as template. MiXCR, run by TCRdb on the reads, gives a single entry per CDR3 protein. The table shows around 400,000 distinct CDR3 sequences, with about two thirds occurring only once. Sequences were obtained from sorted CD4+, CD8+, or CD8+CD57+ T cells (not recorded which) from PBMCs. The source of these receptors is a human donor in good health, serving as a control.

This chain uses TRBV5-6 with TRBJ1-5; 9 bases align to TRBD1. V lost 3 bases to trimming and J lost 5 bases; unmatched junction nucleotides: 3. There are 14 residues in the CDR3. From germline, CDR1 is SGHDT and CDR2 YYEEEE. CDR3 bases: TGTGCCAGCAGCTCCACAGGGGGCCATCAGCCCCAGCATTTT. Protein sequence: CASSSTGGHQPQHF.

Comment on this clonotype: One end of the junction varies from germline; a read error may be responsible. V gene TRBV7-2 combines with J gene TRBJ2-7, with a tentative D call TRBD1 (7 bases). The length of the CDR3 is 14 residues. The germline V gene has CDR1 SGHTA and CDR2 FQGNSA. DNA of the CDR3: TGTGCCAGCAGCTTGGACAGGAGGGTGAACGGGGAGCTGTTC. Translating gives CASSLDRRVNGELF.

In regard to this clonotype: One junction end disagrees with the germline gene, perhaps due to a read error. The rearrangement links TRBV5-1 to TRBJ2-1, with D possibly being TRBD2 (6 bases). The CDR3 spans 14 residues. Germline V gives CDR1 SGHRS, CDR2 YFSETQ. The CDR3 here is CASSTVLTTSEQFF. As DNA, the CDR3 is TGTGCCAGCAGCACCGTCCTGACGACTAGTGAGCAGTTCTTC.

Notes on this clonotype: One end of the junction fails to match germline, which may point to a read error. The V call is TRBV9, the J call TRBJ2-7; D is perhaps TRBD2 (5 bases). Germline V gene lookup returns CDR1 SGDLS and CDR2 YYNGEE. This CDR3 has 15 amino acids. Written as DNA, the CDR3 is TGTGCCAGTAGCGTAGTGACCGCTATTCATATGGCTAAGTACTTC. Protein: CASSVVTAIHMAKYF.

In the case of this clonotype: One end of the junction fails to match germline, which may point to a read error. This sequence joins TRBV7-9 and TRBJ1-2; D gene unclear. Looked up from germline, CDR1 is SEHNR and CDR2 is FQNEAQ (reference sequence). There are 13 residues in the CDR3. This chain's CDR3 is CASSLEGVYGYAF. DNA for the CDR3: TGTGCCAGCAGCTTGGAAGGTGTCTATGGTTACGCCTTC.